A selection of T cell receptor beta chains follows, all from one sample in a study of spatial heterogeneity in lung cancer. MiXCR was run by TCRdb on the 5' RACE reads, yielding one entry per CDR3 protein. The top ten clones hold roughly 15% of a sample with roughly 120,000 distinct CDR3 sequences, 10% to 15% of them seen once. Sequenced here: PBMCs, sampled at follow-up. Source of these receptors: a male donor with early-stage non-small cell lung cancer. The CDR3 runs from the conserved cysteine through the conserved F or W. A D gene is named only where the DNA matches it firmly. The size entry is marked missing in some rows and otherwise reads once, few, many or a size class.

CAISGDGAIYEQYF	TGTGCCATCAGTGGGGACGGGGCGATCTACGAGCAGTACTTC	TRBV10-3	TRBJ2-7	many	NA
CASRQGNSPLHF	TGTGCCAGCAGACAGGGGAACTCACCCCTCCACTTT	TRBV7-9	TRBJ1-6	many	TRBD1
CASGGPRTNNSPLHF	TGTGCCAGCGGGGGGCCGCGTACAAACAATTCACCCCTCCACTTT	TRBV28	TRBJ1-6	many	NA
CASSLSGTIQFF	TGTGCCAGCAGTCTTTCAGGGACAATTCAGTTTTTT	TRBV28	TRBJ1-4	NA	NA
CASSLNPWGIASSTDTQYF	TGTGCCAGCAGCTTAAACCCCTGGGGGATAGCTTCTAGCACAGATACGCAGTATTTT	TRBV7-2	TRBJ2-3	NA	NA
CASSFGTDTGELFF	TGTGCCAGCAGTTTTGGGACAGACACCGGGGAGCTGTTTTTT	TRBV28	TRBJ2-2	many	TRBD1
CAISEPDLMGKLFF	TGTGCCATCAGTGAGCCGGATCTGATGGGAAAACTGTTTTTT	TRBV10-3	TRBJ1-4	many	NA
CASSVSGHPYEQYF	TGTGCCAGCAGTGTATCGGGACACCCTTACGAGCAGTACTTC	TRBV28	TRBJ2-7	many	NA
CSAPDAGKNTEAFF	TGCAGTGCTCCGGATGCGGGTAAGAACACTGAAGCTTTCTTT	TRBV20-1	TRBJ1-1	NA	NA
CASTPDRGHEQYF	TGTGCCAGCACCCCGGACAGGGGGCACGAGCAGTACTTC	TRBV6-6	TRBJ2-7	few	TRBD1
CSARDREFGNTIYF	TGCAGTGCTAGAGATAGGGAATTTGGAAACACCATATATTTT	TRBV20-1	TRBJ1-3	many	NA
CASSRDPPGQYLNSPLHF	TGCGCCAGCAGCCGCGACCCTCCGGGACAGTACCTTAATTCACCCCTCCACTTT	TRBV5-1	TRBJ1-6	NA	TRBD1
CSVEDRESSYEQYF	TGCAGCGTTGAAGACCGGGAGAGCTCCTACGAGCAGTACTTC	TRBV29-1	TRBJ2-7	many	NA
CASSSPSGRAGNTIYF	TGTGCCAGCAGTTCCCCCAGTGGGCGGGCTGGAAACACCATATATTTT	TRBV28	TRBJ1-3	NA	NA
CSARGSGATSPLHF	TGCAGTGCTAGGGGGTCTGGGGCTACTTCACCCCTCCACTTT	TRBV20-1	TRBJ1-6	many	NA
CASSLTVVGEQFF	TGTGCCAGCAGCTTAACGGTGGTAGGAGAGCAGTTCTTC	TRBV7-8	TRBJ2-1	NA	NA
CASSLVARSSYNEQFF	TGCGCCAGCAGCTTGGTGGCTAGGAGCTCCTACAATGAGCAGTTCTTC	TRBV5-1	TRBJ2-1	many	NA
CASSQGRDGYTF	TGTGCCAGCAGCCAGGGACGGGATGGCTACACCTTC	TRBV5-4	TRBJ1-2	NA	NA
CSARGYQLTDTQYF	TGCAGTGCTAGGGGCTATCAATTAACAGATACGCAGTATTTT	TRBV20-1	TRBJ2-3	NA	NA
CASSTRDIQETQYF	TGTGCCAGCAGCACCCGGGACATCCAAGAGACCCAGTACTTC	TRBV11-2	TRBJ2-5	many	NA
CASTLPGSGSYEQYF	TGTGCCAGCACCCTCCCCGGTAGCGGCTCCTACGAGCAGTACTTC	TRBV28	TRBJ2-7	NA	NA
CSAKSHPGLQETQYF	TGCAGTGCCAAGTCACACCCGGGCCTCCAAGAGACCCAGTACTTC	TRBV20-1	TRBJ2-5	many	NA
CASSPGDRYYKYF	TGTGCCAGCAGTCCTGGGGACAGGTATTACAAGTACTTC	TRBV6-2/TRBV6-3	TRBJ2-7	NA	TRBD1
CASSQARGPFTEAFF	TGCGCCAGCAGCCAAGCGAGGGGCCCCTTCACTGAAGCTTTCTTT	TRBV4-3	TRBJ1-1	few	NA
CASSPNRDSEQFF	TGTGCCAGCAGCCCGAACAGGGATTCTGAGCAGTTCTTC	TRBV7-3	TRBJ2-1	NA	NA
CASSQRQGRTDTQYF	TGTGCCAGCAGCCAACGACAGGGACGCACAGATACGCAGTATTTT	TRBV3-1	TRBJ2-3	many	TRBD1
CASSPVGAGDTQYF	TGTGCCAGCAGCCCAGTGGGGGCGGGAGATACGCAGTATTTT	TRBV9	TRBJ2-3	few	NA
CASSLDINYGYTF	TGTGCCAGCAGCTTAGATATTAACTATGGCTACACCTTC	TRBV7-8	TRBJ1-2	few	NA
CAISEGAGNGKNIQYF	TGTGCCATCAGTGAGGGAGCGGGGAACGGCAAAAACATTCAGTACTTC	TRBV10-3	TRBJ2-4	many	TRBD2
CASSYRTDTEAFF	TGTGCCAGCAGCTACCGGACGGACACTGAAGCTTTCTTT	TRBV7-2	TRBJ1-1	many	NA
CAISVVGQGDHEQFF	TGTGCCATCAGTGTCGTAGGACAGGGGGACCATGAGCAGTTCTTC	TRBV10-3	TRBJ2-1	many	TRBD1
CASSLERRGEQYF	TGTGCCAGCAGCTTGGAGAGGAGGGGCGAGCAGTACTTC	TRBV5-4	TRBJ2-7	few	NA
CASSPKGLATYNEQFF	TGTGCCAGCAGCCCAAAGGGCCTAGCGACCTACAATGAGCAGTTCTTC	TRBV11-2	TRBJ2-1	NA	NA
CSAIILAGGPGANVLTF	TGCAGTGCTATTATCCTAGCGGGGGGCCCTGGGGCCAACGTCCTGACTTTC	TRBV20-1	TRBJ2-6	many	TRBD2
CASSQDAPNGNTIYF	TGCGCCAGCAGCCAAGATGCCCCGAACGGAAACACCATATATTTT	TRBV4-1	TRBJ1-3	NA	NA
CASSARTGLGNTIYF	TGTGCCAGCAGCGCTAGGACAGGGCTTGGAAACACCATATATTTT	TRBV27	TRBJ1-3	NA	TRBD1
CASSSGQPYEQYF	TGTGCCAGCAGCTCCGGACAGCCCTACGAGCAGTACTTC	TRBV7-9	TRBJ2-7	NA	NA
CASSLLPGTGEGYTF	TGTGCCAGCAGTCTCCTTCCCGGGACAGGGGAAGGCTACACCTTC	TRBV28	TRBJ1-2	NA	TRBD1
CASSRTPGADTQYF	TGTGCCAGCAGTCGGACCCCGGGGGCAGATACGCAGTATTTT	TRBV7-2	TRBJ2-3	NA	NA
CASSENRGRNEQYF	TGTGCCAGCAGCGAGAACAGGGGGAGAAACGAGCAGTACTTC	TRBV6-5	TRBJ2-7	NA	TRBD1
CASSLQGVENTEAFF	TGTGCCAGCTCGCTTCAAGGGGTGGAAAACACTGAAGCTTTCTTT	TRBV18	TRBJ1-1	few	NA